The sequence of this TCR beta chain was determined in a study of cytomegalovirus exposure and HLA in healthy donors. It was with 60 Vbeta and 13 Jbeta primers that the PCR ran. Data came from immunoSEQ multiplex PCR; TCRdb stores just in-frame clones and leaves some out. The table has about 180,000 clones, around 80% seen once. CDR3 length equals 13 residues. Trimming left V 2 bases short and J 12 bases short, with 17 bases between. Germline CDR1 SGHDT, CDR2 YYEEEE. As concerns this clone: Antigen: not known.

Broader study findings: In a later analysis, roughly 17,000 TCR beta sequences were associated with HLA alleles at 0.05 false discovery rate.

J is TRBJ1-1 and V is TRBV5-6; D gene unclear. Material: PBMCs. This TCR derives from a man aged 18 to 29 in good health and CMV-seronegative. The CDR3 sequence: CASSLERTMTTFF. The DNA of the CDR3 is TGTGCCAGCAGCTTAGAAAGAACAATGACAACTTTCTTT.